The TCR beta chain under discussion was sequenced for a study of T cell changes during pregnancy in multiple sclerosis. Profiling relied on immunoSEQ multiplex PCR, and the TCRdb table lists in-frame clones only, not all of them. The sample has about 77,000 clones, around 89% seen once. The V segment lost 0 bases and the J segment 5 bases; nucleotides outside the gene matches: 10. The CDR3 consists of 16 residues. The germline V gene has CDR1 SGHRS and CDR2 YFSETQ. This TCR was sampled from a female donor with multiple sclerosis, enrolled in a pregnancy study. Here the sequenced sample was peripheral blood, taken before pregnancy. The chain carries TRBV5-1 and TRBJ1-1, with 7 bases fitting TRBD1. In DNA, the CDR3 is TGCGCCAGCAGCTTGGCCCCCGGAGGGGGCGGTACTGAAGCTTTCTTT. Translation gives CASSLAPGGGGTEAFF.